This note documents a single T cell receptor beta chain sequence. Its specificity is not known. The data originate from a study of T cells after yellow fever vaccination. Whole-study context: Preparation used SMART-Seq v4 Ultra Low Input for the low-cell-number fractions.

Template switching with 5'RACE generated the TCR cDNA and added a universal primer site and UMIs. TCRdb re-analysed the 5' RACE reads in MiXCR, keeping a single row per CDR3 protein. The data show 170,000 or so distinct CDR3 sequences, with roughly 8.8% seen just once and roughly a third held by the top ten. Study-wide results and limits: Once the booster was given, most primary-vaccination clones reappeared, at around 96% for CD4 and roughly 86% for CD8. Although the secondary response was weaker, it peaked faster, at day 5 versus 15.

The CDR3 is made up of 16 amino acids. Germline V gene lookup returns CDR1 MGHRA and CDR2 YSYEKL. V lost 3 bases, J lost 7 bases, and 19 bases lay in between. This chain links TRBV4-1 with TRBJ2-1; tentative D call: TRBD2 (6 bases). The source material was CD8+ T cells sorted from PBMCs, sampled 45 days after the yellow fever booster vaccination. The receptor comes from a man aged 18 to 35 who received the YFV17D yellow fever vaccine. CDR3 loop: CASSQEGWPAGNEQFF. The CDR3 DNA reads as TGCGCCAGCAGCCAGGAGGGGTGGCCAGCTGGGAATGAGCAGTTCTTC.